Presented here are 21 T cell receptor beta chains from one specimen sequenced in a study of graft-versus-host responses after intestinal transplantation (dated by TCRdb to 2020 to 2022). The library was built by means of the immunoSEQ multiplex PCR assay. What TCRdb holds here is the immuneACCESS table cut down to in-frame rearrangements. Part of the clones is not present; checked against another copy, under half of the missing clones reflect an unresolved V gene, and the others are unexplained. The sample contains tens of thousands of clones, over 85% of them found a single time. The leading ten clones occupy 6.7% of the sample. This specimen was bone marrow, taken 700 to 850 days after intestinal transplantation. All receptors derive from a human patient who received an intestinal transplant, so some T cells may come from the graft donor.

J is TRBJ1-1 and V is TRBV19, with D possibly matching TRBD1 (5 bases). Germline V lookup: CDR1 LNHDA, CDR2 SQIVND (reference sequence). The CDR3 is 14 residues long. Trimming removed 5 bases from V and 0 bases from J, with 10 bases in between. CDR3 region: CASSVPGVNTEAFF. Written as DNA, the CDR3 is TGTGCCAGTAGTGTCCCGGGGGTGAACACTGAAGCTTTCTTT.

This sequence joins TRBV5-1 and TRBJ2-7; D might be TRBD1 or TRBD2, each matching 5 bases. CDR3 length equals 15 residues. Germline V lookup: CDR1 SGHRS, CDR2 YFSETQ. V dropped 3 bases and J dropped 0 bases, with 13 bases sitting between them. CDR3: CASSSGTESSYEQYF. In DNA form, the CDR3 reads TGCGCCAGCAGCTCCGGGACCGAGAGCTCCTACGAGCAGTACTTC. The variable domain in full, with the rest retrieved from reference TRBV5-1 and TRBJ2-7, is KAGVTQTPRYLIKTRGQQVTLSCSPISGHRSVSWYQQTPGQGLQFLFEYFSETQRNKGNFPGRFSGRQFSNSRSEMNVSTLELGDSALYLCASSSGTESSYEQYFGPGTRLTVT.

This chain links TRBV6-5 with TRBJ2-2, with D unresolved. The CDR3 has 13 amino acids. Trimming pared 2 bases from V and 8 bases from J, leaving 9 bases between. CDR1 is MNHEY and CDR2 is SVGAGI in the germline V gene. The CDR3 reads CASSYPGRGELFF. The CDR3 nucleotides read TGTGCCAGCAGTTACCCCGGCAGGGGGGAGCTGTTTTTT.

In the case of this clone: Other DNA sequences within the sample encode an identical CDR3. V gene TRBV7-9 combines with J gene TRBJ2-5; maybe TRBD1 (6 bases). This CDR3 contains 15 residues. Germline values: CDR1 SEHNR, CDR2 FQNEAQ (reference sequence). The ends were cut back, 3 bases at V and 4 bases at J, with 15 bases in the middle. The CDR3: CASSLGTSRGETQYF. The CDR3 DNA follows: TGTGCCAGCAGCTTGGGGACAAGCCGAGGAGAGACCCAGTACTTC.

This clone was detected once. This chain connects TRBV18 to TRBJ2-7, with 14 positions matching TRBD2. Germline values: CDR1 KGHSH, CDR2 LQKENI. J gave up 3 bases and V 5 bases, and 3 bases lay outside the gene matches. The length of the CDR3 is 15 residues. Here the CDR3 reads CASSSTSGGDYEQYF. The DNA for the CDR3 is TGTGCCAGCTCATCGACTAGCGGGGGGGACTACGAGCAGTACTTC. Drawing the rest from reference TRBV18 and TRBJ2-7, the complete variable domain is NAGVMQNPRHLVRRRGQEARLRCSPMKGHSHVYWYRQLPEEGLKFMVYLQKENIIDESGMPKERFSAEFPKEGPSILRIQQVVRGDSAAYFCASSSTSGGDYEQYFGPGTRLTVT.

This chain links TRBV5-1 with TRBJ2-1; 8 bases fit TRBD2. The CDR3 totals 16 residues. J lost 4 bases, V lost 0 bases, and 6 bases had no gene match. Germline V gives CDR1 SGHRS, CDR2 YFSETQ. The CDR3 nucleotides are TGCGCCAGCAGCTTGGTGGAAGCGGGGGTATACAATGAGCAGTTCTTC. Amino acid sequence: CASSLVEAGVYNEQFF.

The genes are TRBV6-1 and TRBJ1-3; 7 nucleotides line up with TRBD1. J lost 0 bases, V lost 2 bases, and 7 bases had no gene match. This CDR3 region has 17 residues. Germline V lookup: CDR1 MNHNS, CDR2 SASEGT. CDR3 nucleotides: TGTGCCAGCAGTGAATACGGACAGGCTGCCTCTGGAAACACCATATATTTT. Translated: CASSEYGQAASGNTIYF.

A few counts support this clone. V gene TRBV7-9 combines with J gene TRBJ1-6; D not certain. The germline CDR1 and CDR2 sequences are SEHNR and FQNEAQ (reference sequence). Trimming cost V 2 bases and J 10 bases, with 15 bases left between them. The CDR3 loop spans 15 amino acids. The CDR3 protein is CASSLRGDAVSPLHF. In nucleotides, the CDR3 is TGTGCCAGCAGCTTAAGAGGTGATGCCGTGTCACCCCTCCACTTT.

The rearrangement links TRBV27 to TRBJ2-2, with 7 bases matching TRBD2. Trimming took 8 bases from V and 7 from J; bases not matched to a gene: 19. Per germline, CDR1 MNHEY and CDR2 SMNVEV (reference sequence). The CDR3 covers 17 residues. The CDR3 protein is CASAPFGGRDRGGELFF. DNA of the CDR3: TGTGCCAGCGCTCCCTTCGGTGGGAGGGATCGTGGCGGGGAGCTGTTTTTT.

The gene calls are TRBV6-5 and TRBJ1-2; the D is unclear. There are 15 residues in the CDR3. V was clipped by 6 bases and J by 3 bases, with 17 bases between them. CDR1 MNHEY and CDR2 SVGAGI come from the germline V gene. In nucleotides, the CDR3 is TGTGCCAGCAGCCCCACGGATCCCCTCCACTATGGCTACACCTTC. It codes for CASSPTDPLHYGYTF.

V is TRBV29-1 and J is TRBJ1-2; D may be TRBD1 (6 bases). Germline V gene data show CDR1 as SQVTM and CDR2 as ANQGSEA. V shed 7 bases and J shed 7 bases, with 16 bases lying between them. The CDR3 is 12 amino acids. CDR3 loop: CSADTGSGGYTF. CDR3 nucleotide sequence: TGCAGCGCCGATACAGGGAGCGGTGGCTACACCTTC.

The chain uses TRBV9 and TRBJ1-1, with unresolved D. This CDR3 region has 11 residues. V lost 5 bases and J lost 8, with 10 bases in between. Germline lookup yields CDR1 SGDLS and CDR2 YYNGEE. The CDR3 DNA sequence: TGTGCCAGCAGTCGGACCTTGGAAGCTTTCTTT. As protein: CASSRTLEAFF.

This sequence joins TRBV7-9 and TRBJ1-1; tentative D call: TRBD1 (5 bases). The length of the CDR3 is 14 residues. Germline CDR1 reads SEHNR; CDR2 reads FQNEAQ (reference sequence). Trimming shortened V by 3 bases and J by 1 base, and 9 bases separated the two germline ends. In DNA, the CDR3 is TGTGCCAGCAGCTTGCGACAGCAGAACACTGAAGCTTTCTTT. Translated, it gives CASSLRQQNTEAFF.

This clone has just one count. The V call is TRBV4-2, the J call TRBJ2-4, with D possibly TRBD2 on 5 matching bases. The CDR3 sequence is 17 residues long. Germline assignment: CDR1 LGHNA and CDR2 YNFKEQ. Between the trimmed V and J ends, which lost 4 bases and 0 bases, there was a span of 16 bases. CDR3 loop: CASSLLVGPVAKNIQYF. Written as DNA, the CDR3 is TGTGCCAGCAGCCTACTAGTCGGGCCCGTAGCCAAAAACATTCAGTACTTC.

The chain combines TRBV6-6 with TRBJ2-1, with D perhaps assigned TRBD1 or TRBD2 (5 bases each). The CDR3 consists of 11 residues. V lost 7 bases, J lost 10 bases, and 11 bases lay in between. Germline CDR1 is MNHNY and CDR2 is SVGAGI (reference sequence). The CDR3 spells CASTQGTEQFF. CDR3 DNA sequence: TGTGCCAGCACCCAAGGGACCGAGCAGTTCTTC.

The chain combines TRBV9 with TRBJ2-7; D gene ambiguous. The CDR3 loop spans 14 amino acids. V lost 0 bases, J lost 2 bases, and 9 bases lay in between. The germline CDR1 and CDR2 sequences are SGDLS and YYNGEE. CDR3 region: CASSVAGSAYEQYF. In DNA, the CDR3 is TGTGCCAGCAGCGTAGCCGGCTCTGCCTACGAGCAGTACTTC.

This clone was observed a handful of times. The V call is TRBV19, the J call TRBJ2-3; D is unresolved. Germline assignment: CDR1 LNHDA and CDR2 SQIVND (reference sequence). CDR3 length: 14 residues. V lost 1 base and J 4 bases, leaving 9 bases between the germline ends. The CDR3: CASSIVRRPDTQYF. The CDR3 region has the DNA TGTGCCAGTAGTATAGTGCGCCGCCCAGATACGCAGTATTTT.

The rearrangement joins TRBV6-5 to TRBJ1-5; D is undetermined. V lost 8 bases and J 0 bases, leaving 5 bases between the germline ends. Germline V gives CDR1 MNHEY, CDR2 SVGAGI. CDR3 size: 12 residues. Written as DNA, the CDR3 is TGTGCCAGCGGGAGTAGCAATCAGCCCCAGCATTTT. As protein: CASGSSNQPQHF.

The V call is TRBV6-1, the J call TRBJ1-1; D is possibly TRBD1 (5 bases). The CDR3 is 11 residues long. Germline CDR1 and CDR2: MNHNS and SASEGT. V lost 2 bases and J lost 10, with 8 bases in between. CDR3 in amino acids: CASSERGIAFF. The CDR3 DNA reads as TGTGCCAGCAGTGAACGGGGGATAGCTTTCTTT.

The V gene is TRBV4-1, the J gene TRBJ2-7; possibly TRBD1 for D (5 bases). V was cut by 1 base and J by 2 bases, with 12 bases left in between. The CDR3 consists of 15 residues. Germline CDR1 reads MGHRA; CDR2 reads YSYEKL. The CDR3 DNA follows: TGCGCCAGCAGCCAAGTAACAGGTGGTCCCTACGAGCAGTACTTC. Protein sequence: CASSQVTGGPYEQYF.

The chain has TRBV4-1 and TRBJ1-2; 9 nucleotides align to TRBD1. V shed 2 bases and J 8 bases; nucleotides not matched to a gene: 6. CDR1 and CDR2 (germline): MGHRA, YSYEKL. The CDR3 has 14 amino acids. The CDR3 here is CASSQPGQGRGYTF. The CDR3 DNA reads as TGCGCCAGCAGCCAACCGGGACAGGGACGGGGCTACACCTTC.